This is a list of T cell receptor beta chains from one sample in a study of blood T cell repertoires in COVID-19. Data came from immunoSEQ multiplex PCR; TCRdb stores just in-frame clones and leaves some out. The table lists about 44,000 clones, around 82% of them singletons. The sample consisted of peripheral blood. The source of these receptors is a woman in her seventies with acute or convalescent COVID-19. The CDR3 runs from the conserved cysteine through the conserved F or W. A D gene is named only where the DNA matches it firmly. The size entry is marked missing in some rows and otherwise reads once, few, many or a size class.

v_call	d_call	clone_size	j_call	cdr3_nt	cdr3_aa
TRBV28	NA	NA	TRBJ1-2	TGTGCCAGCAGATCGGGGTGGGCCTATGGCTACACCTTC	CASRSGWAYGYTF
TRBV19	TRBD1	NA	TRBJ1-2	TGTGCCAGTAGTACCCGGACAGGGGCGGGCTATGGCTACACCTTC	CASSTRTGAGYGYTF
TRBV15	NA	NA	TRBJ2-5	TGTGCCACCAGCCCCGGCCGGGGGAGCGGAGCGCAAGAGACCCAGTACTTC	CATSPGRGSGAQETQYF
TRBV11-2	NA	NA	TRBJ2-1	TGTGCCAGCCAGATCGGAGTAGTTTCCTACAATGAGCAGTTCTTC	CASQIGVVSYNEQFF
TRBV27	TRBD2	NA	TRBJ2-3	TGTGCCAGCAGGGCTCGTCCGGGACTAGCGACAGATACGCAGTATTTT	CASRARPGLATDTQYF
TRBV28	NA	NA	TRBJ2-4	TGTGCCAGCAGTTTACCTACCAAAAACATTCAGTACTTC	CASSLPTKNIQYF
TRBV19	TRBD1	NA	TRBJ2-2	TGTGCCAGTAGCGGGACAGGGGCCGGGGAGCTGTTTTTT	CASSGTGAGELFF
TRBV3-1/TRBV3-2	NA	NA	TRBJ2-3	TGTGCCAGCAGCCAAGACGGTATTGCAGGAGGTTTAGATACGCAGTATTTT	CASSQDGIAGGLDTQYF
TRBV5-1	TRBD2	few	TRBJ2-1	TGCGCCAGCGTAGCTGGACTAGCGGACAATGAGCAGTTCTTC	CASVAGLADNEQFF
TRBV2	NA	NA	TRBJ1-5	TGTGCCAGCAGCGACACAGGGCGCAATCAGCCCCAGCATTTT	CASSDTGRNQPQHF
TRBV4-2	TRBD2	NA	TRBJ2-3	TGTGCCAGCAGCCAAGGACTAGCGGGAGGCACAGATACGCAGTATTTT	CASSQGLAGGTDTQYF
TRBV18	NA	NA	TRBJ2-7	TGTGCCAGCTCACCGAATACAGGGTCGGCCTCCTACGAGCAGTACTTC	CASSPNTGSASYEQYF
TRBV7-2	NA	NA	TRBJ1-2	TGTGCCAGCAGCTTTCGGGGGTCTGATGGCTACACCTTC	CASSFRGSDGYTF
TRBV15	TRBD1	NA	TRBJ1-5	TGTGCCACCAGCAGAGGACAGGGTGATCAGCCCCAGCATTTT	CATSRGQGDQPQHF
TRBV10-3	NA	NA	TRBJ1-6	TGTGCCATCAGTGTCGACGGGAATTCACCCCTCCACTTT	CAISVDGNSPLHF
TRBV7-9	NA	NA	TRBJ2-3	TGTGCCAGCAGCTTAGCGACAGAGTCAGATACGCAGTATTTT	CASSLATESDTQYF
TRBV5-1	NA	NA	TRBJ2-1	TGCGCCAGCACTAGCCCCTACAATGAGCAGTTCTTC	CASTSPYNEQFF
TRBV7-2	NA	NA	TRBJ2-2	TGTGCCAGCAGTTTACACCCGACCGGGGCGAACACCGGGGAGCTGTTTTTT	CASSLHPTGANTGELFF
TRBV20-1	NA	NA	TRBJ2-6	TGCAGTGCTAGTCAAGGGGTAACTGGGGCCAACGTCCTGACTTTC	CSASQGVTGANVLTF
TRBV7-2	NA	NA	TRBJ2-3	TGTGCCAGCAGCCGTCCGGGACTTTCAGATACGCAGTATTTT	CASSRPGLSDTQYF
TRBV23-1	TRBD1	NA	TRBJ1-2	TGCGCCAGCATGAGGCTGGGCCTTCCGGGACAGGGGGACGAAAGGGACTATGGCTACACCTTC	CASMRLGLPGQGDERDYGYTF
TRBV5-4	NA	NA	TRBJ1-3	TGTGCCAGCAGCCGACAGGAATCTGGAAACACCATATATTTT	CASSRQESGNTIYF